A single sample is the source of the 14 T cell receptor beta chains below, sequenced in a study of neurological immune-mediated disorders. TCRdb called the 5' RACE reads again in MiXCR, with one record for every CDR3 protein. The data contain fewer than 40,000 distinct CDR3 sequences, approximately 4.1% of them singletons. Input material: CD4+ T cells from blood. These receptors all stem from a woman aged 40 to 49 in good health.

This clonotype has at least ten counts. The chain carries TRBV14 and TRBJ2-5; 13 nucleotides line up with TRBD2. Losses at the gene ends were 4 bases for V and 3 bases for J; bases not matched to a gene: 11. Per germline, CDR1 SGHDN and CDR2 FVKESK. The CDR3 is made up of 18 amino acids. The CDR3 reads CASSPPGLAGRAKETQYF. As DNA, the CDR3 is TGTGCCAGCAGCCCCCCGGGACTAGCGGGGAGGGCGAAAGAGACCCAGTACTTC.

This clonotype has a count of ten or more. This sequence joins TRBV15 and TRBJ2-2; 7 bases fit TRBD1. The junction had 5 bases not matched to a gene; V was cut back by 6 bases and J by 1 base. Germline CDR1 LNHNV, CDR2 YYDKDF (reference sequence). This CDR3 region has 15 residues. This chain's CDR3 is CATRADRLNTGELFF. The CDR3, as DNA: TGTGCCACCAGGGCGGACAGGCTGAACACCGGGGAGCTGTTTTTT.

Ten or more counts support this clonotype. The J gene is TRBJ1-1, the V gene TRBV29-1, with D uncertain. The germline gives CDR1 SQVTM, CDR2 ANQGSEA. Trimming cost V 5 bases and J 4 bases, with 14 bases left between them. The CDR3 length is 13 residues. The CDR3 sequence: CSVREGDPTEAFF. As DNA, the CDR3 is TGCAGCGTTAGAGAAGGAGACCCCACTGAAGCTTTCTTT. Full variable domain (missing parts from reference TRBV29-1 and TRBJ1-1): SAVISQKPSRDICQRGTSLTIQCQVDSQVTMMFWYRQQPGQSLTLIATANQGSEATYESGFVIDKFPISRPNLTFSTLTVSNMSPEDSSIYLCSVREGDPTEAFFGQGTRLTVV.

This clonotype was recorded at least ten times. CDR3 in DNA: TGCGCCAGCAGCCCGAGGACGGGCCCCTACGAGCAGTACTTC. It is translated as CASSPRTGPYEQYF. The gene calls are TRBV5-1 and TRBJ2-7; D is undetermined. The CDR3 is made up of 14 amino acids. The germline gives CDR1 SGHRS, CDR2 YFSETQ. Deletions cut 4 bases from V and 2 bases from J, with 13 bases between. Filled out from reference TRBV5-1 and TRBJ2-7, the complete variable domain reads KAGVTQTPRYLIKTRGQQVTLSCSPISGHRSVSWYQQTPGQGLQFLFEYFSETQRNKGNFPGRFSGRQFSNSRSEMNVSTLELGDSALYLCASSPRTGPYEQYFGPGTRLTVT.

This clonotype occurred many times. The CDR3 DNA reads as TGCAGTGCTAGACTCGGGGGGGCCTTCGGGGAGCTGTTTTTT. Residues: CSARLGGAFGELFF. This chain joins TRBV20-1 and TRBJ2-2; 8 nucleotides align to TRBD2. Germline assignment: CDR1 DFQATT and CDR2 SNEGSKA (reference sequence). The CDR3 totals 14 residues. V shed 2 bases, J shed 7 bases, and the junction held 6 bases outside the gene matches.

This clonotype was seen ten or more times. The chain is built from TRBV10-3 and TRBJ1-2, with 9 nucleotides matching TRBD1. Looked up from germline, CDR1 is ENHRY and CDR2 is SYGVKD. V was pared by 0 bases and J by 7 bases, with 3 bases of the junction left unmatched. The CDR3 loop spans 14 amino acids. CDR3 sequence reads: CAISESGQGSGYTF. Written as DNA, the CDR3 is TGTGCCATCAGTGAGTCGGGACAGGGTAGTGGCTACACCTTC.

This clonotype was counted at least ten times. The chain joins TRBV2 to TRBJ1-6; D remains ambiguous. Trimming cost V 7 bases and J 10 bases, with 20 bases left between them. The germline V gene has CDR1 SNHLY and CDR2 FYNNEI. CDR3 length equals 15 residues. The CDR3 sequence: CASTAGISGPSPLHF. CDR3 bases: TGTGCCAGCACCGCTGGGATCTCGGGCCCATCACCCCTCCACTTT.

This clonotype was picked up many times. This chain joins TRBV25-1 and TRBJ2-1; TRBD2 matches 7 bases. J gave up 7 bases and V 1 base, and 7 bases lay outside the gene matches. This CDR3 region has 15 residues. Per the germline V gene, CDR1 is MGHDK and CDR2 is SYGVNS. The CDR3 coding sequence is TGTGCCAGCAGTGAATTGGGGGGGGGTTGGAATGAGCAGTTCTTC. It encodes CASSELGGGWNEQFF. The complete variable domain, with remaining parts taken from reference TRBV25-1 and TRBJ2-1, reads EADIYQTPRYLVIGTGKKITLECSQTMGHDKMYWYQQDPGMELHLIHYSYGVNSTEKGDLSSESTVSRIRTEHFPLTLESARPSHTSQYLCASSELGGGWNEQFFGPGTRLTVL.

The chain links TRBV10-3 to TRBJ2-1; no clear D gene. Germline CDR1 ENHRY, CDR2 SYGVKD. The CDR3 extends over 15 amino acids. Trimming removed 3 bases at V and 3 bases at J, with 12 bases between. The CDR3 spells CAISDTDDFYNEQFF. Written as DNA, the CDR3 is TGTGCCATCAGTGACACGGATGACTTCTACAATGAGCAGTTCTTC.

There are many counts of this clonotype. The gene calls are TRBV20-1 and TRBJ1-1; D uncertain. The germline V and J ends were trimmed by 6 bases and 3 bases, with 14 bases remaining between them. This CDR3 spans 13 amino acids. Germline lookup yields CDR1 DFQATT and CDR2 SNEGSKA (reference sequence). CDR3 DNA: TGCAGTGCAATGCGGGGTCAGGACACTGAAGCTTTCTTT. Protein product: CSAMRGQDTEAFF.

This clonotype was counted many times. The chain joins TRBV7-2 to TRBJ2-6; D remains unclear. This CDR3 spans 18 amino acids. Between the trimmed V and J ends, which lost 2 bases and 0 bases, there was a span of 14 bases. Germline V CDR1 and CDR2: SGHTA, FQGNSA. The CDR3 protein is CASSLNGVPNSGANVLTF. In DNA, the CDR3 is TGTGCCAGCAGCTTAAATGGGGTACCTAACTCTGGGGCCAACGTCCTGACTTTC. Using reference TRBV7-2 and TRBJ2-6 for the parts outside the CDR3, the full variable domain is GAGVSQSPSNKVTEKGKDVELRCDPISGHTALYWYRQSLGQGLEFLIYFQGNSAPDKSGLPSDRFSAERTGGSVSTLTIQRTQQEDSAVYLCASSLNGVPNSGANVLTFGAGSRLTVL.

The chain has TRBV11-1 and TRBJ2-1, with D possibly matching TRBD2 (6 bases). V gave up 0 bases and J gave up 8 bases, with 8 bases separating them. The CDR3 has 13 residues. Per the germline V gene, CDR1 is SGHAT and CDR2 is FQDESV (reference sequence). CDR3 DNA: TGTGCCAGCAGCTTAGCGCGGGACCATGAGCAGTTCTTC. It is translated as CASSLARDHEQFF.

This clonotype was observed at least ten times. The chain joins TRBV20-1 to TRBJ1-1; weak D call: TRBD1 (6 bases). In germline, CDR1 is DFQATT, CDR2 SNEGSKA (reference sequence). With 5 bases removed from V and 1 base from J, the gap between germline ends came to 17 bases. The CDR3 runs 15 residues. CDR3 sequence reads: CSAASYSDRNTEAFF. DNA of the CDR3: TGCAGTGCTGCTTCGTACTCGGACAGGAACACTGAAGCTTTCTTT.

This clonotype showed up many times. This chain connects TRBV12-3 or TRBV12-4 to TRBJ1-2; the match to TRBD1 covers 9 bases. This CDR3 region has 15 residues. V lost 4 bases and J lost 3; bases outside the gene matches: 6. As DNA, the CDR3 is TGTGCCAGCAGTTCAGGGACAGGGAAGCACTATGGCTACACCTTC. Its protein is CASSSGTGKHYGYTF.